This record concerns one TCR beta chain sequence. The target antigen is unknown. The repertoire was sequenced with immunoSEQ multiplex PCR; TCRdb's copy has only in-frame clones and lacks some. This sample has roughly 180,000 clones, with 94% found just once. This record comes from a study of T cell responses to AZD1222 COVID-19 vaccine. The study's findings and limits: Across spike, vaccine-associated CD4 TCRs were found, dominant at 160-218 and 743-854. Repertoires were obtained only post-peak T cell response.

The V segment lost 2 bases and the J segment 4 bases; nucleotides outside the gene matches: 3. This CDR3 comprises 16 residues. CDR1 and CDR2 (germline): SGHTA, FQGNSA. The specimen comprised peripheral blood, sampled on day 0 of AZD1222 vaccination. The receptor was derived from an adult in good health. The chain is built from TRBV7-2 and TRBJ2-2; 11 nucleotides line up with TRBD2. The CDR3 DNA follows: TGTGCCAGCAGCTTACGACTAGCGGGATCCACCGGGGAGCTGTTTTTT. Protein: CASSLRLAGSTGELFF.